The rows below give T cell receptor beta chains drawn from one sample of a study of blood T cell repertoires in COVID-19. Sequenced by immunoSEQ multiplex PCR; TCRdb stores in-frame clones only, minus some. The table shows roughly 220,000 clones, with 70% to 90% occurring only once. Sequences were obtained from PBMCs or T cells enriched from blood (not recorded which). Source of these receptors: a woman in her fifties or sixties with acute COVID-19. The CDR3 runs from the conserved cysteine through the conserved F or W.

V gene,J gene,CDR3 protein
TRBV13,TRBJ1-2,CASSLGTGKSGLNNYGYTF
TRBV7-8,TRBJ1-5,CASSLARTASNQPQHF
TRBV2,TRBJ2-3,CASKASGTDTQYF
TRBV14,TRBJ1-2,CASSDDREDGYTF
TRBV28,TRBJ2-7,CASSFGTRGYEQYF
TRBV5-1,TRBJ2-7,CASSPRTANYEQYF
TRBV29-1,TRBJ1-1,CSVETLMGQPAEAFF
TRBV7-9,TRBJ1-5,CASGTVDSNQPQHF
TRBV6-5,TRBJ1-5,CASRTGYSNQPQHF
TRBV27,TRBJ1-1,CASRLYAADRESEAFF
TRBV5-8,TRBJ1-2,CASRVWRGVDGYTF
TRBV2,TRBJ2-3,CASRLGGTPPDTQYF
TRBV5-4,TRBJ1-5,CASSREQGGPVINQPQHF
TRBV4-3,TRBJ1-1,CASSQINMGGLNRGNTEAFF
TRBV19,TRBJ1-2,CASSTASGIGYTF
TRBV11-2,TRBJ2-1,CASSLGSQSYNEQFF
TRBV29-1,TRBJ2-1,CSVNRAQSGRAGEQFF
TRBV6-2/TRBV6-3,TRBJ2-1,CASSRTPRLAGGLGEQFF
TRBV30,TRBJ2-7,CAWSDRLAASYEQYF
TRBV27,TRBJ1-5,CASSLRGAGNQPQHF